This T cell receptor (beta chain) was retrieved from a study of early T cells in non-severe SARS-CoV-2 infection. On the study more broadly: Alpha and beta chains were unpaired, from unsorted whole-blood bulk RNA. General study findings and limits: Anti-spike CD8 specificities were favored by VDJdb matching, whose results missed private and CD4 specificities.

Separate cDNA molecules each had unique molecular identifiers attached to them. TCRdb processed the 5' RACE reads anew with MiXCR; each CDR3 protein has one entry. The table shows some 30,000 distinct CDR3 sequences, with around 6.6% occurring only once. The CDR3 sequence is 16 residues long. Germline CDR1 reads SGDLS; CDR2 reads YYNGEE. Trimming removed 1 base from V and 3 bases from J, with 15 bases in between. This clonotype was detected only a few times. Its antigen is not identified. Sequenced sample: whole blood. The rearrangement links TRBV9 to TRBJ2-3; D gene uncertain. The sequence was collected from an adult who was a healthcare worker with PCR-confirmed SARS-CoV-2 infection or an uninfected control (not recorded which). The DNA for the CDR3 is TGTGCCAGCAGCGTACAAGCCTCTCCTAATACAGATACGCAGTATTTT. It encodes CASSVQASPNTDTQYF. The variable domain in full, with the rest retrieved from reference TRBV9 and TRBJ2-3, is DSGVTQTPKHLITATGQRVTLRCSPRSGDLSVYWYQQSLDQGLQFLIQYYNGEERAKGNILERFSAQQFPDLHSELNLSSLELGDSALYFCASSVQASPNTDTQYFGPGTRLTVL.